This T cell receptor (beta chain) came from a study of T cell repertoires in cytomegalovirus infection. Study overall: Recently identified HLA-C-restricted CMV epitopes were among the peptides used.

V lost 6 bases, J lost 1 base, and 12 bases lay in between. This CDR3 contains 14 residues. TCRdb recomputed calls from the reads with MiXCR, one row per CDR3 protein. Here the sample spans over 120,000 distinct CDR3 sequences, more than 25% being singletons. Of note for this clonotype: Its antigen is unknown.

The receptor was isolated from a human donor in good health (CMV status not recorded). Some clones in this sample may be carry-over from other donors' samples. The starting material was CD8+ T cells from cultured PBMCs, obtained from culture after CMV antigen stimulation. The rearrangement links TRBV12-3 or TRBV12-4 to TRBJ1-1; TRBD1 is a possible D gene (5 bases). The chain's CDR3 is CASSAGPANTEAFF. CDR3 sequence (DNA): TGTGCCAGCAGCGCGGGACCGGCGAACACTGAAGCTTTCTTT.